This TCR beta chain is from a study of T cells after posttransplantation cyclophosphamide. The study, taken as a whole, reports: Later blood repertoires were often dominated by clones from the donor CD8+ memory compartment. Tissue-infiltrating T cells from skin or gut overlapped little with blood T cells.

V shed 3 bases and J 0 bases; nucleotides not matched to a gene: 3. Germline V CDR1 and CDR2: SGHTA, FQGNSA. The CDR3 has 16 residues. Cyclophosphamide on days +3 and +4 followed busulfan-fludarabine conditioning and a marrow graft. Clones were read by immunoSEQ multiplex PCR, and TCRdb kept only the in-frame ones, dropping some. The table records 20,000 or so clones, around 90% of them present only once. Of note for this clone: Its target is not known.

The sequence was obtained from a female patient in her forties or fifties who received an allogeneic stem cell transplant from a related donor, was CMV-positive, and had no GVHD. The graft donor may be the source of some T cells. Sequenced material: PBMCs, taken after allogeneic stem cell transplant with posttransplant cyclophosphamide. The chain employs TRBV7-2 and TRBJ2-3, with TRBD2 matching over 10 bases. The CDR3 region has the DNA TGTGCCAGCAGCTTTAAACTAGCGGGAAGCACAGATACGCAGTATTTT. It specifies CASSFKLAGSTDTQYF.